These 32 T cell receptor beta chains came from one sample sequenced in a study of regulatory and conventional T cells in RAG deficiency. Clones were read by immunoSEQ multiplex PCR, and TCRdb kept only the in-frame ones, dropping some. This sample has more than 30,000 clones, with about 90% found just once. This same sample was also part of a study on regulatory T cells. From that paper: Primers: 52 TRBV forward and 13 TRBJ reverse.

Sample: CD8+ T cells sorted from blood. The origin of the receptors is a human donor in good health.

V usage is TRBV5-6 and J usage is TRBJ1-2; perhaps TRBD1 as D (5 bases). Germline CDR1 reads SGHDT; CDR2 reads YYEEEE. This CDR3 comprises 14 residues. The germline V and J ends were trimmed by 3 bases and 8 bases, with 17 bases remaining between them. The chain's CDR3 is CASSSRDGVKGYTF. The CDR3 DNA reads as TGTGCCAGCAGCTCGAGGGACGGCGTTAAGGGCTACACCTTC.

The DNA of the CDR3 is TGCGCCAGCAGCTTCTGGCCGGACGCGGACACCGGGGAGCTGTTTTTT. Encoded protein: CASSFWPDADTGELFF. The gene calls are TRBV5-1 and TRBJ2-2, with D unresolved. Germline V gives CDR1 SGHRS, CDR2 YFSETQ. There are 16 residues in the CDR3. Trimming took 2 bases from V and 3 from J, leaving 14 bases between them.

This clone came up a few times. The CDR3 loop is CASSRPAPYNSPLHF. The CDR3 DNA follows: TGTGCCAGCAGCCGCCCAGCCCCCTATAATTCACCCCTCCACTTT. The chain joins TRBV28 to TRBJ1-6; D unclear. The CDR3 loop spans 15 amino acids. V was trimmed by 6 bases and J by 2 bases, leaving 11 bases between them. In germline, CDR1 is MDHEN, CDR2 SYDVKM.

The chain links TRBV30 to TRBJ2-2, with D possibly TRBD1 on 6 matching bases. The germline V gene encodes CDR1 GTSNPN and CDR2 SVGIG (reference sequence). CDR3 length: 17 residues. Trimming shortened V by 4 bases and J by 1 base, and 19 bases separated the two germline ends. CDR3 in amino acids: CAWIGGHLELNTGELFF. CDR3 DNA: TGTGCCTGGATTGGGGGACATCTAGAACTGAACACCGGGGAGCTGTTTTTT.

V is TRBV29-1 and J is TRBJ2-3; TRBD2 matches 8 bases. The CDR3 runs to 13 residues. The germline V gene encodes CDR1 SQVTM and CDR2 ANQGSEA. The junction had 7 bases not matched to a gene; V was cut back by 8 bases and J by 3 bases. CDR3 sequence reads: CSCYPGGTDTQYF. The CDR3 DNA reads TGCAGCTGCTACCCGGGAGGGACAGATACGCAGTATTTT.

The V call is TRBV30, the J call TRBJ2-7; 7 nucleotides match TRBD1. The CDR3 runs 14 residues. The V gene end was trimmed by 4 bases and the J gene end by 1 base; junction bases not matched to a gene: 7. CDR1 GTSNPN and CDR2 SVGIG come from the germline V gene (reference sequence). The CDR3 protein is CAWTTGRGSYEQYF. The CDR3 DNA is TGTGCCTGGACCACTGGCAGGGGGTCCTACGAGCAGTACTTC.

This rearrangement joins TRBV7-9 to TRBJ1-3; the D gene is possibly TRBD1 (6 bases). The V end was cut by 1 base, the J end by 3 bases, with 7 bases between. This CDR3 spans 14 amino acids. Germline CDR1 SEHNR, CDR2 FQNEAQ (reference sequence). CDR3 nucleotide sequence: TGTGCCAGCAGCTTAGTACAGGGTGGAAACACCATATATTTT. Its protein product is CASSLVQGGNTIYF.

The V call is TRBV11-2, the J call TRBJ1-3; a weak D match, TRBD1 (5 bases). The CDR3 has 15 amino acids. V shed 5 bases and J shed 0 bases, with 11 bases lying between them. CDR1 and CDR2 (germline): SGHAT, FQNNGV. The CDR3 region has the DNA TGTGCCAGCAGCCCTGTGGGGGACTCTGGAAACACCATATATTTT. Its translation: CASSPVGDSGNTIYF.

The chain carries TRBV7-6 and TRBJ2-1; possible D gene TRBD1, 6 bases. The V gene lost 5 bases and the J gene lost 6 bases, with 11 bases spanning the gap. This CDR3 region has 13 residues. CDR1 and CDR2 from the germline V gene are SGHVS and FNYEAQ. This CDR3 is CASSPLGGNEQFF. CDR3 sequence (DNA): TGTGCCAGCAGCCCTTTAGGGGGCAATGAGCAGTTCTTC.

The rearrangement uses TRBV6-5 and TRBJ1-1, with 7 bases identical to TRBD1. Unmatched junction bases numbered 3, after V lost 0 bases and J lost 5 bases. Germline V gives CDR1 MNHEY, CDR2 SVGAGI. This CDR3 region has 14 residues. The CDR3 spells CASSYSTGVTEAFF. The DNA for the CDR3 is TGTGCCAGCAGTTACTCCACAGGGGTAACTGAAGCTTTCTTT.

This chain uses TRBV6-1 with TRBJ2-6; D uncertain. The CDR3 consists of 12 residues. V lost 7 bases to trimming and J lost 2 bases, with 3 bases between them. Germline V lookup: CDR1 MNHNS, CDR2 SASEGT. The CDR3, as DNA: TGTGCCAGCACCCCTGGGGCCAACGTCCTGACTTTC. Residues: CASTPGANVLTF.

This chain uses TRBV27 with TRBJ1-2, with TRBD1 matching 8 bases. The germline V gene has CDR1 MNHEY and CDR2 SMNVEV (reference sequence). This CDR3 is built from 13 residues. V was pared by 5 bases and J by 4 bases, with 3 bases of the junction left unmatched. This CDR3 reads CASSQGAPYGYTF. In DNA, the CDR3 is TGTGCCAGCAGTCAGGGGGCGCCCTATGGCTACACCTTC.

The CDR3 DNA follows: TGTGCCAGCAGCGACGACAGGTACAATGAGCAGTTCTTC. Translation: CASSDDRYNEQFF. The V and J genes are TRBV6-4 and TRBJ2-1; D possibly corresponds to TRBD1 (6 bases). The V gene's germline CDR1 is MRHNA and CDR2 SNTAGT. V was pared by 6 bases and J by 4 bases, with 10 bases between. The CDR3 is made up of 13 amino acids.

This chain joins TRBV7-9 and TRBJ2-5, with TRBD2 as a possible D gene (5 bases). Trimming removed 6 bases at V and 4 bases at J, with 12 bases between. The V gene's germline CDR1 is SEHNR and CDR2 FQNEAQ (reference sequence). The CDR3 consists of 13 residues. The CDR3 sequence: CASSTDGGETQYF. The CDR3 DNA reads TGTGCCAGCAGTACAGATGGAGGAGAGACCCAGTACTTC.

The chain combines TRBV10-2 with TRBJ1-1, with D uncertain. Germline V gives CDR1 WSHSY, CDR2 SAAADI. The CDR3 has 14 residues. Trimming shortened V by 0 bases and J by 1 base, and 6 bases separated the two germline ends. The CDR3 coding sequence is TGCGCCAGCAGTGAGTCTTGGGGGAACACTGAAGCTTTCTTT. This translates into CASSESWGNTEAFF.

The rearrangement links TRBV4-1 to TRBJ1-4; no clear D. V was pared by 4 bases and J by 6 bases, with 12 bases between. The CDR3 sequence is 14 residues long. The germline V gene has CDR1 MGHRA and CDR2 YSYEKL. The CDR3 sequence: CASSLHQVDEKLFF. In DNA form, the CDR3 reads TGCGCCAGCAGCCTACACCAGGTGGATGAAAAACTGTTTTTT.

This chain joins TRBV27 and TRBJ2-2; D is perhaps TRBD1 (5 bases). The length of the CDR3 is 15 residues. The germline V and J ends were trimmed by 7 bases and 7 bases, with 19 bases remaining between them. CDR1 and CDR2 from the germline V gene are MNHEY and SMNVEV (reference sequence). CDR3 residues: CASTFKGDSSGELFF. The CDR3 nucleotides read TGTGCCAGCACCTTCAAGGGTGACAGCAGCGGGGAGCTGTTTTTT.

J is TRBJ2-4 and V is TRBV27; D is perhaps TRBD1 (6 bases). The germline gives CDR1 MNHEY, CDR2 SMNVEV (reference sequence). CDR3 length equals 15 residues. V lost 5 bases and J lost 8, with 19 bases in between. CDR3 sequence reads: CASSTNRDYGDIQYF. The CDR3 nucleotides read TGTGCCAGCAGTACGAACAGGGATTACGGGGACATTCAGTACTTC.

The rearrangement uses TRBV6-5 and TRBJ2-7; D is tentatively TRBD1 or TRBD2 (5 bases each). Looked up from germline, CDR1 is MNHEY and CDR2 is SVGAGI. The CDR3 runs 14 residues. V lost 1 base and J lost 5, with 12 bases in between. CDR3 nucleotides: TGTGCCAGCAGTTACTTGGGGGAAGGTGACGAGCAGTACTTC. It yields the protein CASSYLGEGDEQYF.

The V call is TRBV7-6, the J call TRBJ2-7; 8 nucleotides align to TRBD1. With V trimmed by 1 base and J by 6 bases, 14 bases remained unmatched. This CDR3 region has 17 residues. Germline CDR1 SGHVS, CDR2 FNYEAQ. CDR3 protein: CASSLEPTDRVGGEQYF. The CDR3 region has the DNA TGTGCCAGCAGCTTAGAGCCGACGGACAGGGTGGGGGGCGAGCAGTACTTC.

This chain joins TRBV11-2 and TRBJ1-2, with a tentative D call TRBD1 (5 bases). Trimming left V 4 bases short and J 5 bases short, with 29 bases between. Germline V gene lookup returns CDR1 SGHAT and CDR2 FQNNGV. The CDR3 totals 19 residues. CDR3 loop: CASSSLQDFRARPLYGYTF. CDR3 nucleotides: TGTGCCAGCAGCTCCCTACAGGATTTTCGCGCCCGGCCCCTATATGGCTACACCTTC. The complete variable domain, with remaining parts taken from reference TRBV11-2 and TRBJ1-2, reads EAGVAQSPRYKIIEKRQSVAFWCNPISGHATLYWYQQILGQGPKLLIQFQNNGVVDDSQLPKDRFSAERLKGVDSTLKIQPAKLEDSAVYLCASSSLQDFRARPLYGYTFGSGTRLTVV.

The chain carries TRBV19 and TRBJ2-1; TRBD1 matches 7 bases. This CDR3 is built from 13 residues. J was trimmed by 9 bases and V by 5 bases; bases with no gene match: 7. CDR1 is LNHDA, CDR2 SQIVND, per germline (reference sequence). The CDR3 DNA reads TGTGCCAGTAGTCCCTCCAGGGGGAGTGAGCAGTTCTTC. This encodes CASSPSRGSEQFF.

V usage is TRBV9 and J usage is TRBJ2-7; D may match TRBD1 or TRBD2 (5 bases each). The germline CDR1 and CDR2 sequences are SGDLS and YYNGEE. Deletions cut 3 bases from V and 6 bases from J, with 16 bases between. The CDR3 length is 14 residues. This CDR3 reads CASSAGTNTAEQYF. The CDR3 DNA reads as TGTGCCAGCAGCGCCGGGACCAATACAGCCGAGCAGTACTTC.

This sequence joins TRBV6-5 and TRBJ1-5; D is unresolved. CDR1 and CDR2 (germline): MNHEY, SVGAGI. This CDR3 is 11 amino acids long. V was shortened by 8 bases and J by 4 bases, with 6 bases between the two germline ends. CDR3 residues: CASGPNQPQHF. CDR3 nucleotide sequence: TGTGCCAGCGGACCTAATCAGCCCCAGCATTTT.

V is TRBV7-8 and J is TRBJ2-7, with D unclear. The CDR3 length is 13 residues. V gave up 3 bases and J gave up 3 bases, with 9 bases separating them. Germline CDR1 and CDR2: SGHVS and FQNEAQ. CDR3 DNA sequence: TGTGCCAGCAGCTTGTACCAAAACTACGAGCAGTACTTC. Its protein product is CASSLYQNYEQYF.

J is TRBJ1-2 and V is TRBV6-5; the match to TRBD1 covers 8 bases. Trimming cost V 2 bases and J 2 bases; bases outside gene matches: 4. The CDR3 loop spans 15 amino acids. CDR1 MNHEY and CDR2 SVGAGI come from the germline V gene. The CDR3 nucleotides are TGTGCCAGCAGTTACAGTACAGGGGGAAACTATGGCTACACCTTC. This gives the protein CASSYSTGGNYGYTF.

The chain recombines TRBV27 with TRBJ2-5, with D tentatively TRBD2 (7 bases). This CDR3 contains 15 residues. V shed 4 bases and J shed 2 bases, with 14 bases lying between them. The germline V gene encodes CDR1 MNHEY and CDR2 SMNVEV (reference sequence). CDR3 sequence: CASSWGGRGQETQYF. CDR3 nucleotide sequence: TGTGCCAGCAGTTGGGGGGGGCGGGGGCAAGAGACCCAGTACTTC.

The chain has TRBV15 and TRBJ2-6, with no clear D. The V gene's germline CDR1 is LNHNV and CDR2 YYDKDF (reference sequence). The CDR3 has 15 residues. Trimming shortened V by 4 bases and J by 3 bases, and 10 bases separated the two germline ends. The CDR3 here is CATSNPGYGANVLTF. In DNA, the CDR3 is TGTGCCACCAGCAACCCGGGCTATGGGGCCAACGTCCTGACTTTC.

This chain's CDR3 is CASRQGPNTEAFF. The CDR3 region has the DNA TGTGCCAGCAGGCAGGGACCGAACACTGAAGCTTTCTTT. The chain recombines TRBV27 with TRBJ1-1; D might be TRBD1 (5 bases). V lost 6 bases and J 1 base, leaving 9 bases between the germline ends. Germline V gene lookup returns CDR1 MNHEY and CDR2 SMNVEV (reference sequence). The CDR3 has 13 residues.

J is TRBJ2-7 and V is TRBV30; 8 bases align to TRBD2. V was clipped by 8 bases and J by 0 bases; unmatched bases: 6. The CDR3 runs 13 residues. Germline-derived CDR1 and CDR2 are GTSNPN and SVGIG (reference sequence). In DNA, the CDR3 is TGTGCCACCCGGGGGGGTAGCTCCTACGAGCAGTACTTC. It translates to CATRGGSSYEQYF. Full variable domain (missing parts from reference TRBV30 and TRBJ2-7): SQTIHQWPATLVQPVGSPLSLECTVEGTSNPNLYWYRQAAGRGLQLLFYSVGIGQISSEVPQNLSASRPQDRQFILSSKKLLLSDSGFYLCATRGGSSYEQYFGPGTRLTVT.

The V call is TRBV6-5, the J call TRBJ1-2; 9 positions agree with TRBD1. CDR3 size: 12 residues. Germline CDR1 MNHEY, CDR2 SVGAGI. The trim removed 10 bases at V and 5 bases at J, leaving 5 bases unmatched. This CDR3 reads CATSGQGYGYTF. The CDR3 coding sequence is TGTGCCACCTCGGGACAGGGATATGGCTACACCTTC.

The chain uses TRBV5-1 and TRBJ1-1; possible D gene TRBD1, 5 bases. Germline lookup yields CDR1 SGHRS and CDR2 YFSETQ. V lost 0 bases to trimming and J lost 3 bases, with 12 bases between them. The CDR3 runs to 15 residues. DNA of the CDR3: TGCGCCAGCAGCTTGGCCGCCCCGGGGGACACTGAAGCTTTCTTT. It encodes CASSLAAPGDTEAFF.